These 17 T cell receptor beta chains came from one sample sequenced in a study of radiotherapy plus CTLA-4 blockade in lung cancer. Only in-frame clones appear in the TCRdb table, and some are missing; sequencing was by immunoSEQ multiplex PCR. The sample lists 81,000 or so clones; around 87% were seen once. The sequences come from peripheral blood, collected from a patient treated with radiotherapy plus ipilimumab. The receptors stem from a human donor with non-small cell lung cancer who had stable disease on radiotherapy plus ipilimumab.

The V gene is TRBV5-4, the J gene TRBJ2-1, with a tentative D call TRBD2 (6 bases). Germline CDR1 reads SGHNT; CDR2 reads YYREEE (reference sequence). The CDR3 has 13 residues. Trimming left V 6 bases short and J 3 bases short, with 10 bases between. The DNA of the CDR3 is TGTGCCAGCACCTACGGGGGCTACAATGAGCAGTTCTTC. It encodes CASTYGGYNEQFF.

This sequence joins TRBV9 and TRBJ2-7; 11 nucleotides match TRBD2. V trimming: 4 bases; J trimming: 5 bases; junction bases outside the gene matches: 5. This CDR3 has 14 residues. Per germline, CDR1 SGDLS and CDR2 YYNGEE. The CDR3 DNA is TGTGCCAGCAGCACTAGCGGGGGCCTCGACGAGCAGTACTTC. This codes for CASSTSGGLDEQYF.

V usage is TRBV11-3 and J usage is TRBJ1-1; D is unresolved. The V and J ends lost 5 bases and 4 bases respectively, with 17 bases between them. Germline CDR1 and CDR2: SGHNT and YENEEA. CDR3 length: 15 residues. CDR3 sequence reads: CASSTGNSPGTEAFF. The CDR3 coding sequence is TGTGCCAGCAGCACCGGGAACTCACCGGGCACTGAAGCTTTCTTT. Full variable domain (remainder filled in from reference TRBV11-3 and TRBJ1-1): EAGVVQSPRYKIIEKKQPVAFWCNPISGHNTLYWYLQNLGQGPELLIRYENEEAVDDSQLPKDRFSAERLKGVDSTLKIQPAELGDSAVYLCASSTGNSPGTEAFFGQGTRLTVV.

The chain carries TRBV9 and TRBJ2-7; TRBD1 matches 7 bases. Germline V gives CDR1 SGDLS, CDR2 YYNGEE. This CDR3 is built from 14 residues. V shed 3 bases, J shed 6 bases, and the junction held 9 bases outside the gene matches. CDR3: CASSATKTGLEQYF. The CDR3 nucleotides are TGTGCCAGCAGCGCCACCAAGACAGGGCTCGAGCAGTACTTC.

The V and J genes are TRBV7-9 and TRBJ2-5; no definite D call. Trimming pared 4 bases from V and 1 base from J, leaving 7 bases between. Germline loops: CDR1 SEHNR, CDR2 FQNEAQ (reference sequence). This CDR3 has 13 residues. CDR3 sequence (DNA): TGTGCCAGCAGCTCTTCTAGCCAAGAGACCCAGTACTTC. Encoded protein: CASSSSSQETQYF.

This chain uses TRBV27 with TRBJ1-4; 10 nucleotides line up with TRBD1. Looked up from germline, CDR1 is MNHEY and CDR2 is SMNVEV (reference sequence). Unmatched junction bases numbered 14, after V lost 5 bases and J lost 8 bases. CDR3 length: 17 residues. The CDR3 nucleotides are TGTGCCAGCAGTCCACCCAATCCCGGGACAGGGGTAGAAAAACTGTTTTTT. Its translation: CASSPPNPGTGVEKLFF. Complete variable domain (other parts from reference TRBV27 and TRBJ1-4): EAQVTQNPRYLITVTGKKLTVTCSQNMNHEYMSWYRQDPGLGLRQIYYSMNVEVTDKGDVPEGYKVSRKEKRNFPLILESPSPNQTSLYFCASSPPNPGTGVEKLFFGSGTQLSVL.

This clone appeared a single time. The chain carries TRBV28 and TRBJ1-5; D remains unclear. Trimming shortened V by 1 base and J by 7 bases, and 8 bases separated the two germline ends. Per germline, CDR1 MDHEN and CDR2 SYDVKM. CDR3 size: 13 residues. The CDR3 sequence: CASSLSLGQPQHF. The DNA of the CDR3 is TGTGCCAGCAGTTTATCCCTCGGGCAGCCCCAGCATTTT.

The chain links TRBV7-9 to TRBJ1-4, with D unclear. Germline assignment: CDR1 SEHNR and CDR2 FQNEAQ (reference sequence). V lost 3 bases and J lost 8, with 16 bases in between. This CDR3 is 15 amino acids long. CDR3 bases: TGTGCCAGCAGCTTGGCAGGCCTCCTCGGGGAAAAACTGTTTTTT. It yields the protein CASSLAGLLGEKLFF.

This chain joins TRBV5-1 and TRBJ2-1, with 13 bases lining up with TRBD2. Trimming removed 4 bases from V and 8 bases from J; junction bases left unmatched: 6. This CDR3 is 15 amino acids long. Germline values: CDR1 SGHRS, CDR2 YFSETQ. The CDR3 DNA reads TGCGCCAGCAGCCCCGGACTAGCGGGAGCCCATGAGCAGTTCTTC. This encodes CASSPGLAGAHEQFF.

This clone was seen only once. V and J are TRBV6-6 and TRBJ2-5, with 8 positions matching TRBD2. This CDR3 is built from 14 residues. CDR1 MNHNY and CDR2 SVGAGI come from the germline V gene (reference sequence). V lost 2 bases to trimming and J lost 5 bases; unmatched junction nucleotides: 4. In DNA, the CDR3 is TGTGCCAGCAGTTACGCGGGAGGCGGGGAGACCCAGTACTTC. Amino acids: CASSYAGGGETQYF.

V usage is TRBV19 and J usage is TRBJ1-4; no clear D. V lost 5 bases and J lost 0, with 7 bases in between. From germline, CDR1 is LNHDA and CDR2 SQIVND (reference sequence). The CDR3 is 14 amino acids. The CDR3 bases are TGTGCCAGTAGTCTCGCCGCAACTAATGAAAAACTGTTTTTT. Translating it yields CASSLAATNEKLFF.

The V and J genes are TRBV5-5 and TRBJ2-3; possible D gene TRBD1, 6 bases. This CDR3 is 15 amino acids long. Germline CDR1 is SGHKS and CDR2 is YYEKEE (reference sequence). The V gene lost 4 bases and the J gene lost 3 bases, with 15 bases spanning the gap. The chain's CDR3 is CASSHKPGTTDTQYF. The CDR3 region has the DNA TGTGCCAGCAGCCACAAACCGGGGACAACAGATACGCAGTATTTT.

The chain is built from TRBV14 and TRBJ1-1; tentatively, D is TRBD1 (6 bases). CDR1 is SGHDN and CDR2 is FVKESK in the germline V gene. The CDR3 extends over 14 amino acids. Trimming removed 4 bases from V and 3 bases from J, with 12 bases in between. This CDR3 reads CASSPDSPYTEAFF. The CDR3 nucleotides read TGTGCCAGCAGCCCGGACAGTCCGTACACTGAAGCTTTCTTT.

This chain connects TRBV9 to TRBJ1-1; D remains ambiguous. This CDR3 is built from 13 residues. Between the trimmed V and J ends, which lost 1 base and 3 bases, there was a span of 7 bases. The germline gives CDR1 SGDLS, CDR2 YYNGEE. The CDR3 sequence is CASSVRRDTEAFF. Written as DNA, the CDR3 is TGTGCCAGCAGCGTAAGGAGGGACACTGAAGCTTTCTTT. Full variable domain (rest looked up from reference TRBV9 and TRBJ1-1): DSGVTQTPKHLITATGQRVTLRCSPRSGDLSVYWYQQSLDQGLQFLIQYYNGEERAKGNILERFSAQQFPDLHSELNLSSLELGDSALYFCASSVRRDTEAFFGQGTRLTVV.

Concerning this clone: One end of the junction fails to match germline, which may point to a read error. The chain links TRBV7-7 to TRBJ2-2; 8 positions agree with TRBD1. The CDR3 covers 15 residues. CDR1 and CDR2 (germline): SSHAT, FNYEAQ (reference sequence). The CDR3 region is CASSSAGGLTGELFF. For the CDR3, the DNA is TGTGCTAGCAGCAGCGCAGGGGGCCTCACCGGGGAGCTGTTTTTT.

V and J are TRBV19 and TRBJ1-5, with D maybe TRBD1 (5 bases). The V gene's germline CDR1 is LNHDA and CDR2 SQIVND (reference sequence). Trimming took off 11 bases at V and 1 base at J, with 15 bases between the two ends. The CDR3 spans 14 residues. The CDR3: CACRPGLSNQPQHF. CDR3 sequence (DNA): TGTGCCTGCCGCCCGGGACTGAGCAATCAGCCCCAGCATTTT.

CDR3 DNA sequence: TGCGCCAGCAGTGAGGGGGGAGGGAATCAGCCCCAGCATTTT. Translated, it gives CASSEGGGNQPQHF. J is TRBJ1-5 and V is TRBV10-2; TRBD1 is a possible D gene (5 bases). Germline CDR1 and CDR2: WSHSY and SAAADI. V lost 2 bases and J lost 4, with 9 bases in between. This CDR3 region has 14 residues.